This TCR beta chain was recorded in a study of memory CD4+ T cells and cytomegalovirus serostatus. Study results and limitations: CD4+ memory repertoires contained about two fifths of the roughly 160 reported CMV TCRbeta sequences.

There are 14 residues in the CDR3. Germline CDR1 and CDR2: LNHDA and SQIVND (reference sequence). V was pared by 5 bases and J by 3 bases, with 11 bases between. Worth noting for this clone: What it binds is unknown.

The assay was immunoSEQ multiplex PCR, and TCRdb's table has in-frame clones only and misses some. The sample lists about 73,000 clones; about 73% were seen once. The sort gate was single viable CD3+CD4+CD8-CD45RO+ cells for memory CD4+ T cells. V and J are TRBV19 and TRBJ1-5; D is unclear. This TCR derives from an adult in good health and CMV-seropositive. Sample: memory CD4+ T cells from blood. The CDR3 protein is CASSGGRPNQPQHF. The CDR3 bases are TGTGCCAGTAGTGGTGGACGTCCCAATCAGCCCCAGCATTTT.